This is a list of T cell receptor beta chains from one sample in a study of cytomegalovirus exposure and HLA in healthy donors. The repertoire was sequenced with immunoSEQ multiplex PCR; TCRdb's copy has only in-frame clones and lacks some. The sample lists 150,000 to 200,000 clones, 82% occurring once. The sample taken for sequencing was PBMCs. These receptors all come from a girl aged 2-10 years in good health and CMV-seropositive. CDR3s include the opening cysteine and the closing phenylalanine or tryptophan. A D gene is named only where the DNA matches it firmly. Expanded clones are given a class, and other clones once, few, many or no size at all.

TRBV18	-	TRBD2	TRBJ2-7	TGTGCCAGCTCACCAGGGACTAATGACGAGCAGTACTTC	CASSPGTNDEQYF
TRBV5-6	few	-	TRBJ1-1	TGTGCCAGCAGCTTGGTGGACAGTAAGAACACTGAAGCTTTCTTT	CASSLVDSKNTEAFF
TRBV5-1	-	TRBD2	TRBJ2-3	TGCGCCAGCAGCCGGGAGGGTAGCACAGATACGCAGTATTTT	CASSREGSTDTQYF
TRBV18	-	TRBD2	TRBJ2-1	TGTGCCAGCTCAAACTGGCGGGAGGGGTACAATGAGCAGTTCTTC	CASSNWREGYNEQFF
TRBV19	-	-	TRBJ1-1	TGTGCCAGTAGTCCCATTGAGGATTGGACTGAAGCTTTCTTT	CASSPIEDWTEAFF
TRBV30	once	TRBD2	TRBJ2-5	TGTGCCTGGGGACGCCGGACTAGCGGAGGGGGAGAGACCCAGTACTTC	CAWGRRTSGGGETQYF
TRBV6-1	-	TRBD2	TRBJ2-3	TGTGCCAGCAGTGGATACGGACTAGCGGGAGTCGGGCAGTATTTT	CASSGYGLAGVGQYF
TRBV28	once	TRBD1	TRBJ1-5	TGTGCCAGCAGTTTGGGACAGAATCAGCCCCAGCATTTT	CASSLGQNQPQHF
TRBV7-3	-	TRBD2	TRBJ2-3	TGTGCCAGCAGCTTACTAGCGGGGGGGACCGGCACAGATACGCAGTATTTT	CASSLLAGGTGTDTQYF
TRBV18	-	TRBD1	TRBJ2-7	TGTGCCAGCTCACCAGGACAGGGCCCTGTCTACGAGCAGTACTTC	CASSPGQGPVYEQYF
TRBV19	few	TRBD2	TRBJ2-1	TGTGCCAGTACTTACAAAGGGACTAGCAGCAATGAGCAGTTCTTC	CASTYKGTSSNEQFF
TRBV30	-	-	TRBJ1-4	TGTGCCGGGGGGTGGGGGACCGCCGGGAAACTGTTTTTT	CAGGWGTAGKLFF
TRBV30	-	TRBD1	TRBJ1-6	TGTGCCTGGAGGACAGGGGTCGGTAATTCACCCCTCCACTTT	CAWRTGVGNSPLHF
TRBV28	-	-	TRBJ1-5	TGTGCCAGCAGTTTCGGGCAGGGAAGGCAGCCCCAGCATTTT	CASSFGQGRQPQHF
TRBV5-1	-	-	TRBJ2-7	TGCGCCAGCAGCTTCGAGGGATTATACGAGCAGTACTTC	CASSFEGLYEQYF
TRBV4-2	-	-	TRBJ2-2	TGTGCCAGCAGCAAGGGGGTCCTTAGCGCTCCGAACACCGGGGAGCTGTTTTTT	CASSKGVLSAPNTGELFF
TRBV5-1	-	TRBD2	TRBJ2-7	TGCGCCAGCAGCTTGGTTACTAGCGGGAGGGTTTCCTACGAGCAGTACTTC	CASSLVTSGRVSYEQYF
TRBV30	-	TRBD2	TRBJ2-1	TGTGCCTGGAGTTCTAGCGGGTCATACAATGAGCAGTTCTTC	CAWSSSGSYNEQFF
TRBV27	-	-	TRBJ1-5	TGTGCCAGCAGTCAAACAGGGAATCAGCCCCAGCATTTT	CASSQTGNQPQHF
TRBV4-1	-	TRBD1	TRBJ2-7	TGCGCCAGCAGCATTCGACAGGGTTACGAGCAGTACTTC	CASSIRQGYEQYF
TRBV5-6	-	-	TRBJ1-1	TGTGCCAGCAGCTTGTTGACAGGCCGAGAAGCTTTCTTT	CASSLLTGREAFF
TRBV4-1	few	TRBD2	TRBJ2-5	TGCGCCAGCAGCCAGATCGGGGGGTTCTTGGAGACCCAGTACTTC	CASSQIGGFLETQYF
TRBV7-7	-	TRBD2	TRBJ2-5	TGTGCTAGCAGCTTGGTGGGACTAGCGGGAGGGGGCGAGACCCAGTACTTC	CASSLVGLAGGGETQYF
TRBV6-5	-	-	TRBJ1-2	TGTGCCAGCAGTTCCGGGGGGCAGACCTATGGCTACACCTTC	CASSSGGQTYGYTF
TRBV28	-	TRBD2	TRBJ2-7	TGTGCCAGCAACTCCAGGGTACTAGCGGGGGGGGTCGAGCAGTACTTC	CASNSRVLAGGVEQYF
TRBV30	-	-	TRBJ1-1	TGTGCCTGGAGTTCAGGGCGGTGGGTGAACACTGAAGCTTTCTTT	CAWSSGRWVNTEAFF
TRBV5-1	-	TRBD1	TRBJ2-5	TGCGCCAGCAGCTTGGTGGGGACAGCTCAAGAGACCCAGTACTTC	CASSLVGTAQETQYF
TRBV6-1	-	-	TRBJ2-1	TGTGCCAGCACCCCGGGAGTGGGCAATGAGCAGTTCTTC	CASTPGVGNEQFF
TRBV5-1	-	TRBD2	TRBJ2-5	TGCGCCAGCACGAGTTCTAGCGGGAGGACCCAAGAGACCCAGTACTTC	CASTSSSGRTQETQYF
TRBV9	-	TRBD2	TRBJ2-1	TGTGCCAGCAGCGTAGCGAGACTAGCGGGGTACAATGAGCAGTTCTTC	CASSVARLAGYNEQFF
TRBV28	-	-	TRBJ2-1	TGTGCCAGCAGTCCGCCCCTAGATTACAATGAGCAGTTCTTC	CASSPPLDYNEQFF